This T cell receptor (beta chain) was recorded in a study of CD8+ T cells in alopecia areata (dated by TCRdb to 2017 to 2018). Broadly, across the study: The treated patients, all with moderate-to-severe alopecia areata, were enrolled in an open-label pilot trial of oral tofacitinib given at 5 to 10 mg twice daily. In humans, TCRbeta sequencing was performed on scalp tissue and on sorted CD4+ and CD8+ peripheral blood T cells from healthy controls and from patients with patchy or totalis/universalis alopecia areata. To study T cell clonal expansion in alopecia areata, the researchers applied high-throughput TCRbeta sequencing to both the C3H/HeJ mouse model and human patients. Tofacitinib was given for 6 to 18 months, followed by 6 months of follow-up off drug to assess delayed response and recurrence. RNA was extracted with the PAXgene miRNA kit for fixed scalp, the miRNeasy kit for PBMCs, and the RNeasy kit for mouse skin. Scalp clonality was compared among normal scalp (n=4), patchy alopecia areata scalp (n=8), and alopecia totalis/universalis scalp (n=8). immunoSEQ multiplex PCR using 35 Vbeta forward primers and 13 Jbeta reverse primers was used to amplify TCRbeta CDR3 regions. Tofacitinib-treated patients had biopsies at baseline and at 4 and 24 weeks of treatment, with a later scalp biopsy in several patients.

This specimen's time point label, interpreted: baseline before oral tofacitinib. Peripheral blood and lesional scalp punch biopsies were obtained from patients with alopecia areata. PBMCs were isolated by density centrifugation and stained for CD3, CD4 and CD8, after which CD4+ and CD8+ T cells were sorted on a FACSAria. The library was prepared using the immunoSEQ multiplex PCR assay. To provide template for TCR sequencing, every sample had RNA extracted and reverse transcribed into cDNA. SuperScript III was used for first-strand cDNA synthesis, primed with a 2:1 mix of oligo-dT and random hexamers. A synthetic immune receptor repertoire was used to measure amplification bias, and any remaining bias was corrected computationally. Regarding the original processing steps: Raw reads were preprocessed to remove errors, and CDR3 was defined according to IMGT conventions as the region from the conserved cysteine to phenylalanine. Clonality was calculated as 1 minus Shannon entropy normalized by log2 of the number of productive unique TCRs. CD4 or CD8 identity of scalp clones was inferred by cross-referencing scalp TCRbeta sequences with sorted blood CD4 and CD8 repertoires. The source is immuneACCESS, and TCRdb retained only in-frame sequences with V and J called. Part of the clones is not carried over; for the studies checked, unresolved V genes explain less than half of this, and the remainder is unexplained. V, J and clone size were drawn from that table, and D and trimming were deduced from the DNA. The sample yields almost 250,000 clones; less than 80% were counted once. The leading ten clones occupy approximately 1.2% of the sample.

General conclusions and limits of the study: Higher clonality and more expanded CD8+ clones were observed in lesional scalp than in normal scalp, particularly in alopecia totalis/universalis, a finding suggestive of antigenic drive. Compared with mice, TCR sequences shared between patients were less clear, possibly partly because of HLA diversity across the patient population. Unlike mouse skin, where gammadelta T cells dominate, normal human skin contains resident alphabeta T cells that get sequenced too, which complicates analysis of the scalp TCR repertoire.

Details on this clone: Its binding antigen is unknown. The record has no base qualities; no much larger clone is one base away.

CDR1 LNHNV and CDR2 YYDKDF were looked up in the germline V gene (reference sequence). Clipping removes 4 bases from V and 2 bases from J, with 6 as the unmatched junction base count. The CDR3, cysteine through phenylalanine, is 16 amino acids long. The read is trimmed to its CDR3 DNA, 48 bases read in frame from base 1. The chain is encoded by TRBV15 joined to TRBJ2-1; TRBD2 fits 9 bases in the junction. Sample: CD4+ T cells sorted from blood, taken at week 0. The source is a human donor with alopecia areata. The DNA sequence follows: TGTGCCACCAGCAAAAGGAGCGGGGGGACCTACAATGAGCAGTTCTTC. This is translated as CATSKRSGGTYNEQFF.